This is a list of T cell receptor beta chains from one sample in a study of shared clonotypes between healthy human individuals. Clones were read by immunoSEQ multiplex PCR, and TCRdb kept only the in-frame ones, dropping some. The sample has around 1.5 million clones, 95% to 99% seen once. The sequenced sample consisted of naive CD4+ T cells sorted from blood. The receptors shown here come from a man aged 25 to 40 in good health. The CDR3 runs from the conserved cysteine through the conserved F or W. The order of the fields is V gene, clone size, J gene, CDR3 protein. Clone size is given for some rows only: seen once, a few or many times, or a class if the clone is expanded.

v_call: TRBV5-1; clone_size: -; j_call: TRBJ1-2; cdr3_aa: CASSFSNYYGYTF
v_call: TRBV6-6; clone_size: -; j_call: TRBJ2-1; cdr3_aa: CASSYPPYLDEQFF
v_call: TRBV18; clone_size: -; j_call: TRBJ2-6; cdr3_aa: CASSSSLAGSSGANVLTF
v_call: TRBV9; clone_size: once; j_call: TRBJ2-2; cdr3_aa: CASSVGRLAGGPRTGELFF
v_call: TRBV7-2; clone_size: -; j_call: TRBJ2-7; cdr3_aa: CASSSLQGRGYEQYF
v_call: TRBV4-3; clone_size: -; j_call: TRBJ2-7; cdr3_aa: CASSQVASGSYEQYF
v_call: TRBV7-7; clone_size: once; j_call: TRBJ2-1; cdr3_aa: CASSIRGLAAYNEQFF
v_call: TRBV7-5; clone_size: -; j_call: TRBJ2-7; cdr3_aa: CARITASGIDYEQYF
v_call: TRBV19; clone_size: -; j_call: TRBJ2-5; cdr3_aa: CASSIGQGQGETQYF
v_call: TRBV7-7; clone_size: once; j_call: TRBJ2-2; cdr3_aa: CASSLSTGANTGELFF
v_call: TRBV5-1; clone_size: -; j_call: TRBJ2-5; cdr3_aa: CASSLVQRGAQYF
v_call: TRBV5-4; clone_size: -; j_call: TRBJ2-5; cdr3_aa: CASSPASTGGGETQYF
v_call: TRBV5-5; clone_size: -; j_call: TRBJ1-3; cdr3_aa: CASSARGNSGNTIYF
v_call: TRBV5-4; clone_size: once; j_call: TRBJ2-1; cdr3_aa: CASSSPGNNEQFF
v_call: TRBV7-3; clone_size: -; j_call: TRBJ2-7; cdr3_aa: CASRGGRFFYEQYF
v_call: TRBV14; clone_size: -; j_call: TRBJ2-3; cdr3_aa: CASSQAPVTDTQYF
v_call: TRBV28; clone_size: -; j_call: TRBJ2-7; cdr3_aa: CASSLPGTVAYEQYF
v_call: TRBV9; clone_size: -; j_call: TRBJ1-2; cdr3_aa: CASREWDSGGYTF
v_call: TRBV2; clone_size: -; j_call: TRBJ2-3; cdr3_aa: CASSDRGRTDTQYF
v_call: TRBV5-4; clone_size: -; j_call: TRBJ2-2; cdr3_aa: CASSTVAGDTGELFF
v_call: TRBV27; clone_size: -; j_call: TRBJ1-3; cdr3_aa: CASRGSSGNTIYF
v_call: TRBV5-5; clone_size: -; j_call: TRBJ2-1; cdr3_aa: CASSGISPSGDNEQFF
v_call: TRBV4-3; clone_size: -; j_call: TRBJ1-4; cdr3_aa: CASSQAAVWGEKLFF
v_call: TRBV11-2; clone_size: -; j_call: TRBJ2-5; cdr3_aa: CASSFGGLAGVETQYF
v_call: TRBV5-1; clone_size: -; j_call: TRBJ1-3; cdr3_aa: CASSTGTASSGNTIYF
v_call: TRBV28; clone_size: -; j_call: TRBJ2-2; cdr3_aa: CASGGLGLAAGELFF
v_call: TRBV28; clone_size: -; j_call: TRBJ2-7; cdr3_aa: CASSLGSEQYF
v_call: TRBV5-1; clone_size: -; j_call: TRBJ1-2; cdr3_aa: CASSLARVSGYTF
v_call: TRBV29-1; clone_size: -; j_call: TRBJ2-3; cdr3_aa: CSGYGQGAPDTQYF
v_call: TRBV5-1; clone_size: -; j_call: TRBJ2-7; cdr3_aa: CASSLAGASEQYF
v_call: TRBV19; clone_size: -; j_call: TRBJ2-7; cdr3_aa: CASRPPGQTYEQYF
v_call: TRBV2; clone_size: -; j_call: TRBJ2-7; cdr3_aa: CASTRQGPRTSYEQYF
v_call: TRBV7-2; clone_size: -; j_call: TRBJ2-1; cdr3_aa: CASLSGLPADEQFF
v_call: TRBV5-4; clone_size: -; j_call: TRBJ2-5; cdr3_aa: CASSLDAGRPGETQYF
v_call: TRBV29-1; clone_size: -; j_call: TRBJ1-1; cdr3_aa: CSVERQHANTEAFF
v_call: TRBV19; clone_size: -; j_call: TRBJ2-5; cdr3_aa: CASSAGDRAGETQYF
v_call: TRBV9; clone_size: -; j_call: TRBJ2-7; cdr3_aa: CASSLQGWGSYEQYF
v_call: TRBV19; clone_size: -; j_call: TRBJ1-5; cdr3_aa: CASSQYRGRGNQPQHF
v_call: TRBV5-1; clone_size: -; j_call: TRBJ2-3; cdr3_aa: CASSLVAPGLAGPSTDTQYF
v_call: TRBV19; clone_size: once; j_call: TRBJ1-2; cdr3_aa: CASSSPGQAPNGYTF
v_call: TRBV7-8; clone_size: -; j_call: TRBJ2-5; cdr3_aa: CASSRTGTSGETQYF
v_call: TRBV18; clone_size: -; j_call: TRBJ2-7; cdr3_aa: CASSPESGSSYEQYF
v_call: TRBV7-8; clone_size: -; j_call: TRBJ2-1; cdr3_aa: CAVGSYNEQFF
v_call: TRBV29-1; clone_size: -; j_call: TRBJ2-7; cdr3_aa: CSFRRAGGFYEQYF
v_call: TRBV28; clone_size: -; j_call: TRBJ2-1; cdr3_aa: CASSLWAGSIPNEQFF
v_call: TRBV18; clone_size: -; j_call: TRBJ2-7; cdr3_aa: CASSPLTGQGHEQYF
v_call: TRBV7-9; clone_size: -; j_call: TRBJ1-5; cdr3_aa: CASSLGAGKPNQPQHF
v_call: TRBV18; clone_size: -; j_call: TRBJ2-2; cdr3_aa: CASSPPLMERPTMDGELFF
v_call: TRBV5-4; clone_size: -; j_call: TRBJ1-1; cdr3_aa: CASSLELRVSEAFF
v_call: TRBV18; clone_size: -; j_call: TRBJ2-2; cdr3_aa: CASSPLKTGELFF
v_call: TRBV23-1; clone_size: -; j_call: TRBJ2-7; cdr3_aa: CASSQRRQGTGSSYEQYF